The sequence of this T cell receptor (beta chain) was determined in a study of shared clonotypes between healthy human individuals. Study-level background: Donors were two women and a few men aged 18 to 49.

Germline CDR1 and CDR2: MDHEN and SYDVKM. Unmatched junction bases numbered 4, after V lost 6 bases and J lost 2 bases. The CDR3 is 15 amino acids. Deep was the level at which the assay was run. Sequencing used immunoSEQ multiplex PCR; TCRdb keeps in-frame clones, though not all of them. The repertoire holds about 1.5 million clones, with around 97% as singletons. The sequence was collected from a man aged 25-45 years in good health. The source material was naive CD4+ T cells sorted from blood. The sample's subset: CD45RA+ positively selected. The chain joins TRBV28 to TRBJ2-6; 7 nucleotides agree with TRBD2. The DNA of the CDR3 is TGTGCCAGCAGCCGTGCGGGGGCTGGGGCCAACGTCCTGACTTTC. Encoded protein: CASSRAGAGANVLTF.